The rows below give T cell receptor beta chains drawn from one sample of a study of long-term antiretroviral therapy in people with HIV. TCRdb keeps only in-frame clones here, not all; method: immunoSEQ multiplex PCR. The repertoire has some 40,000 clones, 75% to 90% of them found once; the top ten carry about 6%. The source was unsorted PBMCs, collected 3.1 years after starting antiretroviral therapy. The source is a woman aged 45-60 years with HIV. Each CDR3 is given with its conserved first and last residue. Fields, in order: CDR3 length, D gene, clone size, J gene, V gene, CDR3 protein, CDR3 DNA. The D gene is left open where the match is weak. Size values are once, few and many counts, or a class for expanded clones, and some rows have none.

len: 16; d_gene: NA; abundance: NA; j_gene: TRBJ2-5; v_gene: TRBV11-2; CDR3aa: CASSSYPYSGAETQYF; CDR3nt: TGTGCCAGCAGCTCGTACCCTTATTCAGGGGCAGAGACCCAGTACTTC
len: 15; d_gene: NA; abundance: NA; j_gene: TRBJ1-5; v_gene: TRBV19; CDR3aa: CASSTEDNSNQPQHF; CDR3nt: TGTGCCAGTAGTACAGAAGACAATAGCAATCAGCCCCAGCATTTT
len: 13; d_gene: NA; abundance: few; j_gene: TRBJ1-1; v_gene: TRBV19; CDR3aa: CASSMGVGTEAFF; CDR3nt: TGTGCCAGTAGTATGGGGGTAGGAACTGAAGCTTTCTTT
len: 14; d_gene: NA; abundance: NA; j_gene: TRBJ1-2; v_gene: TRBV7-9; CDR3aa: CASSLTGPRYGYTF; CDR3nt: TGTGCCAGCAGCTTAACGGGGCCAAGATATGGCTACACCTTC
len: 15; d_gene: TRBD1; abundance: NA; j_gene: TRBJ1-1; v_gene: TRBV30; CDR3aa: CAWSRGGAGSTEAFF; CDR3nt: TGTGCCTGGAGCCGAGGGGGCGCGGGTAGCACTGAAGCTTTCTTT
len: 14; d_gene: TRBD1; abundance: NA; j_gene: TRBJ2-7; v_gene: TRBV7-9; CDR3aa: CASSAGQAVEEQYF; CDR3nt: TGTGCCAGCAGCGCGGGACAGGCCGTTGAGGAGCAGTACTTC
len: 16; d_gene: NA; abundance: NA; j_gene: TRBJ2-3; v_gene: TRBV4-1; CDR3aa: CASSQLSFNLQDTQYF; CDR3nt: TGCGCCAGCAGCCAACTAAGTTTCAACCTTCAAGATACGCAGTATTTT
len: 15; d_gene: NA; abundance: NA; j_gene: TRBJ1-1; v_gene: TRBV6-6; CDR3aa: CASTRKVRQTTEAFF; CDR3nt: TGTGCCAGCACCCGAAAGGTCCGACAGACGACTGAAGCTTTCTTT
len: 14; d_gene: NA; abundance: NA; j_gene: TRBJ1-5; v_gene: TRBV6-6; CDR3aa: CASSDRSPGQPQHF; CDR3nt: TGTGCCAGCAGCGACAGGTCTCCGGGACAGCCCCAGCATTTT
len: 15; d_gene: TRBD1; abundance: NA; j_gene: TRBJ1-2; v_gene: TRBV5-4; CDR3aa: CASSPRGRGRIGYTF; CDR3nt: TGTGCCAGCAGCCCCAGAGGTAGGGGGCGGATCGGCTACACCTTC
len: 12; d_gene: NA; abundance: once; j_gene: TRBJ2-7; v_gene: TRBV10-3; CDR3aa: CAISESNYEQYF; CDR3nt: TGTGCCATCAGTGAGTCAAATTACGAGCAGTACTTC
len: 15; d_gene: NA; abundance: NA; j_gene: TRBJ2-7; v_gene: TRBV7-2; CDR3aa: CASSSGASPRGEQYF; CDR3nt: TGTGCCAGCAGCTCAGGGGCCTCCCCGCGAGGAGAGCAGTACTTC
len: 13; d_gene: NA; abundance: NA; j_gene: TRBJ1-2; v_gene: TRBV2; CDR3aa: CASSDSPNYGYTF; CDR3nt: TGTGCCAGCAGTGATTCACCTAACTATGGCTACACCTTC
len: 13; d_gene: NA; abundance: NA; j_gene: TRBJ1-1; v_gene: TRBV7-9; CDR3aa: CASTPGAGTEAFF; CDR3nt: TGTGCCAGCACTCCAGGGGCAGGCACTGAAGCTTTCTTT
len: 16; d_gene: TRBD2; abundance: NA; j_gene: TRBJ2-5; v_gene: TRBV5-4; CDR3aa: CASSLGGRGGQETQYF; CDR3nt: TGTGCCAGCAGCTTGGGAGGGCGGGGGGGCCAGGAGACCCAGTACTTC
len: 14; d_gene: NA; abundance: NA; j_gene: TRBJ1-4; v_gene: TRBV6-6; CDR3aa: CASSSQSTNEKLFF; CDR3nt: TGTGCCAGCAGTTCACAATCAACTAATGAAAAACTGTTTTTT
len: 16; d_gene: TRBD1; abundance: NA; j_gene: TRBJ1-2; v_gene: TRBV19; CDR3aa: CASSLTTGSANYGYTF; CDR3nt: TGTGCCAGTAGTCTCACGACAGGGTCGGCTAACTATGGCTACACCTTC
len: 12; d_gene: NA; abundance: once; j_gene: TRBJ1-1; v_gene: TRBV7-2; CDR3aa: CASSFRQTEAFF; CDR3nt: TGTGCCAGCAGCTTTAGACAGACTGAAGCTTTCTTT
len: 14; d_gene: TRBD1; abundance: NA; j_gene: TRBJ1-5; v_gene: TRBV6-1; CDR3aa: CASSDRGLSQPQHF; CDR3nt: TGTGCCAGCAGTGATAGGGGGCTAAGTCAGCCCCAGCATTTT
len: 15; d_gene: TRBD1; abundance: NA; j_gene: TRBJ1-2; v_gene: TRBV4-1; CDR3aa: CASSQVGQGKVGYTF; CDR3nt: TGCGCCAGCAGCCAAGTAGGACAGGGTAAGGTTGGCTACACCTTC
len: 16; d_gene: NA; abundance: NA; j_gene: TRBJ2-3; v_gene: TRBV9; CDR3aa: CASSVDTRGGTDTQYF; CDR3nt: TGTGCCAGCAGCGTAGATACCAGGGGAGGCACAGATACGCAGTATTTT
len: 13; d_gene: TRBD1; abundance: NA; j_gene: TRBJ1-2; v_gene: TRBV29-1; CDR3aa: CSARTGAGYGYTF; CDR3nt: TGCAGCGCTAGGACAGGGGCGGGCTATGGCTACACCTTC
len: 14; d_gene: TRBD1; abundance: NA; j_gene: TRBJ2-7; v_gene: TRBV6-5; CDR3aa: CASSPWTGANEQYF; CDR3nt: TGTGCCAGCAGTCCCTGGACAGGGGCTAACGAGCAGTACTTC
len: 13; d_gene: TRBD1; abundance: NA; j_gene: TRBJ1-2; v_gene: TRBV11-3; CDR3aa: CASSYAAGGPYTF; CDR3nt: TGTGCCAGCAGCTACGCGGCAGGGGGCCCCTACACCTTC
len: 15; d_gene: NA; abundance: once; j_gene: TRBJ1-5; v_gene: TRBV5-8; CDR3aa: CASSFLRGVGQPQHF; CDR3nt: TGTGCCAGCAGCTTCTTACGGGGGGTTGGTCAGCCCCAGCATTTT
len: 13; d_gene: NA; abundance: few; j_gene: TRBJ1-2; v_gene: TRBV5-1; CDR3aa: CASSLEPNRGYTF; CDR3nt: TGCGCCAGCAGCTTGGAACCAAACCGTGGCTACACCTTC
len: 13; d_gene: NA; abundance: NA; j_gene: TRBJ1-4; v_gene: TRBV5-6; CDR3aa: CASSRVRGEKLFF; CDR3nt: TGTGCCAGCAGCCGCGTTCGGGGGGAAAAACTGTTTTTT
len: 15; d_gene: TRBD1; abundance: NA; j_gene: TRBJ2-2; v_gene: TRBV9; CDR3aa: CASSVYPQGTGELFF; CDR3nt: TGTGCCAGCAGCGTATACCCACAGGGGACCGGGGAGCTGTTTTTT
len: 17; d_gene: NA; abundance: few; j_gene: TRBJ2-7; v_gene: TRBV14; CDR3aa: CASSQDRPGSSYYEQYF; CDR3nt: TGTGCCAGCAGCCAAGATCGACCAGGGTCCTCTTACTACGAGCAGTACTTC
len: 11; d_gene: NA; abundance: NA; j_gene: TRBJ1-1; v_gene: TRBV20-1; CDR3aa: CSAPTGTEAFF; CDR3nt: TGCAGTGCGCCGACGGGGACTGAAGCTTTCTTT
len: 11; d_gene: NA; abundance: once; j_gene: TRBJ2-7; v_gene: TRBV18; CDR3aa: CASSPAYEQYF; CDR3nt: TGTGCCAGCTCCCCCGCCTACGAGCAGTACTTC
len: 14; d_gene: TRBD1; abundance: NA; j_gene: TRBJ1-1; v_gene: TRBV29-1; CDR3aa: CSAQTGVINTEAFF; CDR3nt: TGCAGCGCACAGACAGGGGTCATCAACACTGAAGCTTTCTTT
len: 20; d_gene: TRBD2; abundance: NA; j_gene: TRBJ2-3; v_gene: TRBV7-6; CDR3aa: CASSLVGTSRREERRDTQYF; CDR3nt: TGTGCCAGCAGCTTAGTGGGGACTAGCCGAAGGGAAGAACGCAGAGATACGCAGTATTTT
len: 13; d_gene: NA; abundance: few; j_gene: TRBJ1-1; v_gene: TRBV7-9; CDR3aa: CASSVTTNTEAFF; CDR3nt: TGTGCCAGCAGCGTCACAACGAACACTGAAGCTTTCTTT
len: 16; d_gene: NA; abundance: NA; j_gene: TRBJ2-7; v_gene: TRBV5-5; CDR3aa: CASSHDRTSYEYQQYF; CDR3nt: TGTGCCAGCAGCCACGATCGGACCTCCTACGAGTATCAGCAGTACTTC
len: 14; d_gene: NA; abundance: NA; j_gene: TRBJ1-1; v_gene: TRBV7-3; CDR3aa: CASSLGPANTEAFF; CDR3nt: TGTGCCAGCAGCTTAGGACCGGCGAACACTGAAGCTTTCTTT
len: 14; d_gene: NA; abundance: once; j_gene: TRBJ1-2; v_gene: TRBV18; CDR3aa: CASSFSQGTDGYTF; CDR3nt: TGTGCCAGCTCCTTCAGTCAGGGCACGGATGGCTACACCTTC
len: 13; d_gene: NA; abundance: once; j_gene: TRBJ1-4; v_gene: TRBV12-5; CDR3aa: CASGLVKGEKLFF; CDR3nt: TGTGCTAGTGGTTTGGTAAAGGGGGAAAAACTGTTTTTT
len: 11; d_gene: NA; abundance: few; j_gene: TRBJ1-1; v_gene: TRBV20-1; CDR3aa: CSARGETEAFF; CDR3nt: TGCAGTGCTAGGGGTGAGACTGAAGCTTTCTTT
len: 15; d_gene: NA; abundance: few; j_gene: TRBJ2-5; v_gene: TRBV13; CDR3aa: CASSYYREGGETQYF; CDR3nt: TGTGCCAGCAGCTACTACAGGGAAGGGGGAGAGACCCAGTACTTC
len: 15; d_gene: NA; abundance: NA; j_gene: TRBJ1-5; v_gene: TRBV7-9; CDR3aa: CASSLAGDAAQPQHF; CDR3nt: TGTGCCAGCAGCTTAGCCGGGGATGCTGCTCAGCCCCAGCATTTT
len: 15; d_gene: TRBD2; abundance: NA; j_gene: TRBJ2-3; v_gene: TRBV10-3; CDR3aa: CAISRGGRSPDTQYF; CDR3nt: TGTGCCATCAGCCGGGGGGGCCGGTCGCCAGATACGCAGTATTTT
len: 14; d_gene: TRBD1; abundance: NA; j_gene: TRBJ2-7; v_gene: TRBV9; CDR3aa: CASSLGQGNYEQYF; CDR3nt: TGTGCCAGCAGCCTTGGACAGGGAAATTACGAGCAGTACTTC
len: 13; d_gene: NA; abundance: few; j_gene: TRBJ2-7; v_gene: TRBV10-1; CDR3aa: CASSAGASYEQYF; CDR3nt: TGCGCCAGCAGTGCAGGGGCTTCCTACGAGCAGTACTTC
len: 15; d_gene: NA; abundance: NA; j_gene: TRBJ1-4; v_gene: TRBV7-9; CDR3aa: CASSLARGNNEKLFF; CDR3nt: TGTGCCAGCAGCTTAGCTCGGGGTAATAATGAAAAACTGTTTTTT
len: 14; d_gene: NA; abundance: NA; j_gene: TRBJ2-2; v_gene: TRBV6-4; CDR3aa: CASSVGENTGELFF; CDR3nt: TGTGCCAGCAGTGTAGGGGAGAACACCGGGGAGCTGTTTTTT